What follows is one T cell receptor beta chain and its context. The CDR3 runs to 13 residues. The V gene's germline CDR1 is SGHAT and CDR2 FQNNGV. V lost 0 bases and J lost 8, with 10 bases in between. The sample is drawn from a study of OX40 agonist ivuxolimab in advanced cancers. TCRdb keeps only in-frame clones here, not all; method: immunoSEQ multiplex PCR. Of about 51,000 clones detected, around 73% appear once; the ten largest clones hold around 2%. The chain has TRBV11-2 and TRBJ1-1; D not resolved. The clonotype was recovered from an adult with an advanced solid tumor such as melanoma, head and neck, liver or kidney cancer. This specimen consisted of CD4+ or CD8+ T cells sorted from blood, obtained in a trial of the OX40 agonist ivuxolimab. The DNA for the CDR3 is TGTGCCAGCAGCTTAGATCGGGGTCGGGAAGCTTTCTTT. Protein sequence: CASSLDRGREAFF.